The subject of this entry is one T cell receptor beta chain. Its antigen is not known. This sample is part of a study of T cell responses to AZD1222 COVID-19 vaccine. Broader study findings: Vaccine-associated CD4 TCRs spanned spike, dominant at 160-218 and 743-854. Baseline seropositives among AZD1222 recipients totaled only five or six.

This CDR3 is built from 12 residues. Germline CDR1 and CDR2: MNHEY and SMNVEV (reference sequence). V lost 6 bases, J lost 7 bases, and 6 bases stayed unmatched. Sequenced by immunoSEQ multiplex PCR; TCRdb stores in-frame clones only, minus some. The top ten hold 3.5% to 4.5% of the sample, which has 100,000 to 140,000 clones, around 90% seen once. This TCR derives from an adult in good health. The material sequenced was peripheral blood, taken on day 0 of AZD1222 vaccination. The V gene is TRBV27, the J gene TRBJ2-7, with 7 bases matching TRBD2. CDR3 sequence reads: CASRDLGGEQYF. The DNA of the CDR3 is TGTGCCAGCAGAGACTTGGGGGGGGAGCAGTACTTC.